This entry lists 32 T cell receptor beta chains sequenced from one sample in a study of blood T cell repertoires in COVID-19. Data came from immunoSEQ multiplex PCR; TCRdb stores just in-frame clones and leaves some out. The sample includes some 150,000 clones, 82% of them seen just once. The sample consisted of peripheral blood. These receptors originate from a woman in her 70s with acute or convalescent COVID-19.

The chain combines TRBV2 with TRBJ1-5; D uncertain. This CDR3 has 14 residues. V dropped 8 bases and J dropped 6 bases, with 17 bases sitting between them. The germline V gene encodes CDR1 SNHLY and CDR2 FYNNEI. CDR3 DNA: TGTGCCAGCGCGGTAGAGGGCCTAGGTCAGCCCCAGCATTTT. This sequence encodes CASAVEGLGQPQHF.

The rearrangement uses TRBV11-3 and TRBJ2-1; D uncertain. Trimming shortened V by 0 bases and J by 4 bases, and 4 bases separated the two germline ends. Looked up from germline, CDR1 is SGHNT and CDR2 is YENEEA. The CDR3 extends over 13 amino acids. CDR3 sequence (DNA): TGTGCCAGCAGCTTAGACGGTTACAATGAGCAGTTCTTC. This sequence encodes CASSLDGYNEQFF.

The CDR3 coding sequence is TGTGCCAGCGCCCCGACAGACTTGAACACTGAAGCTTTCTTT. Its protein is CASAPTDLNTEAFF. This chain connects TRBV2 to TRBJ1-1; D may be TRBD1 (5 bases). The CDR3 is 14 residues long. Germline values: CDR1 SNHLY, CDR2 FYNNEI. Between the trimmed V and J ends, which lost 8 bases and 0 bases, there was a span of 13 bases. Full variable domain (rest looked up from reference TRBV2 and TRBJ1-1): EPEVTQTPSHQVTQMGQEVILRCVPISNHLYFYWYRQILGQKVEFLVSFYNNEISEKSEIFDDQFSVERPDGSNFTLKIRSTKLEDSAMYFCASAPTDLNTEAFFGQGTRLTVV.

V is TRBV28 and J is TRBJ2-5; TRBD1 might be the D (6 bases). Trimming left V 6 bases short and J 12 bases short, with 20 bases between. This CDR3 is 13 amino acids long. Per germline, CDR1 MDHEN and CDR2 SYDVKM. As DNA, the CDR3 is TGTGCCAGCAGGCCCGGACGGTTAGAGGGGGAGTACTTC. The encoded protein is CASRPGRLEGEYF.

This chain links TRBV9 with TRBJ2-2, with D maybe TRBD1 (5 bases). Trimming took off 2 bases at V and 0 bases at J, with 11 bases between the two ends. The CDR3 runs 16 residues. Germline CDR1 is SGDLS and CDR2 is YYNGEE. CDR3 sequence (DNA): TGTGCCAGCAGCGTCGACAGTCACGCGAACACCGGGGAGCTGTTTTTT. It encodes CASSVDSHANTGELFF.

The chain recombines TRBV7-2 with TRBJ2-6; 7 bases are a match to TRBD1. The CDR3 covers 17 residues. From germline, CDR1 is SGHTA and CDR2 FQGNSA. V shed 2 bases and J 2 bases; nucleotides not matched to a gene: 6. This CDR3 reads CASSLSGQGAGANVLTF. The CDR3 coding sequence is TGTGCCAGCAGCTTAAGCGGCCAGGGGGCTGGGGCCAACGTCCTGACTTTC.

This rearrangement joins TRBV30 to TRBJ1-2; D uncertain. The V and J ends lost 2 bases and 4 bases respectively, with 14 bases between them. CDR1 is GTSNPN, CDR2 SVGIG, per germline (reference sequence). The CDR3 has 14 residues. In DNA, the CDR3 is TGTGCCTGGAGTCCGACTCAAACCAGCTATGGCTACACCTTC. Its translation is CAWSPTQTSYGYTF. The whole variable domain, filled in from reference TRBV30 and TRBJ1-2, reads SQTIHQWPATLVQPVGSPLSLECTVEGTSNPNLYWYRQAAGRGLQLLFYSVGIGQISSEVPQNLSASRPQDRQFILSSKKLLLSDSGFYLCAWSPTQTSYGYTFGSGTRLTVV.

The V gene is TRBV28, the J gene TRBJ2-1; a weak D match, TRBD2 (6 bases). Trimming pared 0 bases from V and 10 bases from J, leaving 13 bases between. This CDR3 is built from 14 residues. CDR1 and CDR2 from the germline V gene are MDHEN and SYDVKM. The CDR3 DNA follows: TGTGCCAGCAGTTTATGGCCCCTAAGCGGGGAGCAGTTCTTC. It yields the protein CASSLWPLSGEQFF.

The table lists this clone with a count of one. This chain joins TRBV3-1 (or the pseudogene TRBV3-2) and TRBJ1-5; the match to TRBD1 covers 9 bases. V lost 4 bases to trimming and J lost 5 bases; unmatched junction nucleotides: 15. The CDR3 has 18 amino acids. In germline, CDR1 is LGHDT, CDR2 YNNKEL (reference sequence). Here the CDR3 reads CASSPGQGFGHWDQPQHF. The CDR3 region has the DNA TGTGCCAGCAGCCCTGGACAGGGGTTCGGTCATTGGGATCAGCCCCAGCATTTT.

The sample holds one count of this clone. The chain combines TRBV7-9 with TRBJ2-7, with D perhaps TRBD2 (6 bases). Germline V lookup: CDR1 SEHNR, CDR2 FQNEAQ (reference sequence). The V gene lost 5 bases and the J gene lost 2 bases, with 10 bases spanning the gap. The CDR3 covers 13 residues. The CDR3 here is CASSLGRPYEQYF. CDR3 bases: TGTGCCAGCAGCCTGGGGAGGCCCTACGAGCAGTACTTC.

V usage is TRBV6-2 or TRBV6-3 and J usage is TRBJ1-5; D unclear. CDR1 and CDR2 (germline): MNHEY, SVGEGT. V lost 1 base and J 4 bases, leaving 11 bases between the germline ends. The CDR3 contains 15 residues. The CDR3 DNA follows: TGTGCCAGCAGTTACTATGGACTGGAGAATCAGCCCCAGCATTTT. Amino acids: CASSYYGLENQPQHF.

The rearrangement links TRBV6-6 to TRBJ1-1, with 12 bases lining up with TRBD1. CDR1 MNHNY and CDR2 SVGAGI come from the germline V gene (reference sequence). After removal of 6 bases from V and 5 bases from J, the junction contained 1 base not matched to a gene. The CDR3 covers 13 residues. The CDR3 loop is CASRGQGATEAFF. As DNA, the CDR3 is TGTGCCAGCAGGGGACAGGGGGCAACTGAAGCTTTCTTT.

J is TRBJ2-7 and V is TRBV4-2; 9 bases fit TRBD2. The CDR3 loop spans 17 amino acids. V lost 1 base and J lost 2; bases outside the gene matches: 9. The V gene's germline CDR1 is LGHNA and CDR2 YNFKEQ. The DNA for the CDR3 is TGTGCCAGCAGCCAAGGGCATCTGCTAGCGGGAACCTACGAGCAGTACTTC. Its translation is CASSQGHLLAGTYEQYF.

CDR3: CASSQFSGVQETQYF. In nucleotides, the CDR3 is TGTGCCAGCAGCCAATTTAGCGGGGTCCAAGAGACCCAGTACTTC. This chain uses TRBV3-1 (or the pseudogene TRBV3-2) with TRBJ2-5; 8 bases map to TRBD2. CDR1 LGHDT and CDR2 YNNKEL come from the germline V gene (reference sequence). The CDR3 extends over 15 amino acids. The V segment lost 2 bases and the J segment 1 base; nucleotides outside the gene matches: 3.

In this sample, this clone turned up a few times. The chain couples TRBV4-3 to TRBJ1-5; TRBD1 matches 7 bases. CDR3 length: 17 amino acids. From germline, CDR1 is LGHNA and CDR2 YSLEER. V trimming: 1 base; J trimming: 1 base; junction bases outside the gene matches: 7. CDR3 in DNA: TGCGCCAGCAGCCAAGCGGCCGGGACAGTCAGCAATCAGCCCCAGCATTTT. Encoded protein: CASSQAAGTVSNQPQHF.

The chain employs TRBV10-3 and TRBJ1-3, with TRBD1 matching over 7 bases. CDR3 length equals 18 residues. V trimming: 2 bases; J trimming: 0 bases; junction bases outside the gene matches: 10. CDR1 is ENHRY, CDR2 SYGVKD, per germline. Here the CDR3 DNA reads TGTGCCATCAGTGAGGGTCGGCCAGGGGGACCCTCTGGAAACACCATATATTTT. Encoded protein: CAISEGRPGGPSGNTIYF.

A few counts support this clone. V gene TRBV5-1 combines with J gene TRBJ1-1, with D possibly TRBD1 on 6 matching bases. Looked up from germline, CDR1 is SGHRS and CDR2 is YFSETQ. The CDR3 extends over 15 amino acids. Trimming cost V 7 bases and J 1 base, with 17 bases left between them. CDR3 coding DNA: TGCGCCAGCCAGCCGGGGGGCGGCCGGAACACTGAAGCTTTCTTT. Translated, it gives CASQPGGGRNTEAFF.

The chain links TRBV15 to TRBJ2-5; 11 bases fit TRBD2. Germline lookup yields CDR1 LNHNV and CDR2 YYDKDF (reference sequence). Unmatched junction bases numbered 9, after V lost 5 bases and J lost 7 bases. This CDR3 contains 15 residues. CDR3: CATSAVAGGLGTQYF. CDR3 DNA sequence: TGTGCCACCAGCGCTGTAGCGGGGGGGCTGGGGACCCAGTACTTC.

The CDR3 bases are TGTGCCACCAGCAGAATACAGGGGGCGAACTATGGCTACACCTTC. This translates into CATSRIQGANYGYTF. This chain links TRBV15 with TRBJ1-2, with 9 bases aligning to TRBD1. The CDR3 extends over 15 amino acids. J gave up 2 bases and V 2 bases, and 3 bases lay outside the gene matches. Germline loops: CDR1 LNHNV, CDR2 YYDKDF (reference sequence).

This clone was observed a few times. The chain uses TRBV5-1 and TRBJ2-3, with a tentative D call TRBD1 (6 bases). The germline V gene encodes CDR1 SGHRS and CDR2 YFSETQ. This CDR3 region has 15 residues. The ends were cut back, 0 bases at V and 2 bases at J, with 10 bases in the middle. The CDR3 reads CASSLAYRVTDTQYF. In nucleotides, the CDR3 is TGCGCCAGCAGCTTGGCTTACAGGGTCACAGATACGCAGTATTTT. Supplemented by reference TRBV5-1 and TRBJ2-3, the full variable domain reads KAGVTQTPRYLIKTRGQQVTLSCSPISGHRSVSWYQQTPGQGLQFLFEYFSETQRNKGNFPGRFSGRQFSNSRSEMNVSTLELGDSALYLCASSLAYRVTDTQYFGPGTRLTVL.

The rearrangement joins TRBV10-1 to TRBJ1-5; the D is unclear. The V end lost 7 bases, the J end lost 3 bases, and 19 bases lay between the germline ends. The CDR3 length is 16 residues. CDR1 and CDR2 from the germline V gene are WNHNN and SYGVQD (reference sequence). The CDR3 here is CASTNTRTAVNQPQHF. The CDR3 DNA sequence: TGCGCCAGCACCAATACCCGGACTGCCGTCAATCAGCCCCAGCATTTT.

The chain recombines TRBV21-1 with TRBJ1-2; TRBD1 was called by the table and not checked on the DNA. TRBV21-1 is an annotated pseudogene. This CDR3 contains 17 residues. CDR3 coding DNA: TGTGCCAGCAGCAAAGTGAGGACAGGAACCCCAAACTATGGCTACACCTTC. Its translation: CASSKVRTGTPNYGYTF.

The gene calls are TRBV13 and TRBJ2-7; 12 nucleotides align to TRBD1. The CDR3 extends over 18 amino acids. With V trimmed by 5 bases and J by 3 bases, 14 bases remained unmatched. The germline gives CDR1 PRHDT, CDR2 FYEKMQ (reference sequence). The CDR3 region is CASSPGDRGLEVRYEQYF. CDR3 nucleotide sequence: TGTGCCAGCAGCCCCGGGGACAGGGGGCTAGAAGTCCGCTACGAGCAGTACTTC.

The J gene is TRBJ2-5, the V gene TRBV5-1, with 7 bases aligning to TRBD2. The CDR3 is 16 amino acids. J lost 2 bases, V lost 4 bases, and 11 bases had no gene match. Germline V gives CDR1 SGHRS, CDR2 YFSETQ. In DNA form, the CDR3 reads TGCGCCAGCAGCCCTGGACTAGTCGAGACTCAAGAGACCCAGTACTTC. Protein product: CASSPGLVETQETQYF.

The chain recombines TRBV19 with TRBJ1-1, with 7 bases fitting TRBD1. Trimming removed 4 bases from V and 0 bases from J; junction bases left unmatched: 5. The germline V gene has CDR1 LNHDA and CDR2 SQIVND (reference sequence). CDR3 length equals 15 residues. CDR3 sequence reads: CASSNGQVMNTEAFF. DNA of the CDR3: TGTGCCAGTAGTAACGGACAGGTGATGAACACTGAAGCTTTCTTT.

The V gene is TRBV19, the J gene TRBJ1-1, with 8 bases fitting TRBD1. Germline CDR1 LNHDA, CDR2 SQIVND (reference sequence). The junction had 9 bases not matched to a gene; V was cut back by 7 bases and J by 5 bases. This CDR3 has 14 residues. CDR3 sequence (DNA): TGTGCCAGTATACACCGGGACAGGAGGACTGAAGCTTTCTTT. It specifies CASIHRDRRTEAFF.

The chain combines TRBV7-2 with TRBJ2-1; 7 nucleotides agree with TRBD2. Germline trimming cut 2 bases from V and 5 bases from J; bases unmatched to any gene: 12. There are 17 residues in the CDR3. Per the germline V gene, CDR1 is SGHTA and CDR2 is FQGNSA. Written as DNA, the CDR3 is TGTGCCAGCAGCTTATCGCTCCTCCTAGCGGCCAACAATGAGCAGTTCTTC. It is translated as CASSLSLLLAANNEQFF.

J is TRBJ1-1 and V is TRBV19; 9 bases are a match to TRBD1. With 5 bases clipped from V and 1 base from J, the junction kept 5 bases outside the gene matches. The CDR3 length is 15 residues. CDR1 is LNHDA and CDR2 is SQIVND in the germline V gene (reference sequence). The CDR3 region has the DNA TGTGCCAGTAGTCAGGGGACAGGGTGGAACACTGAAGCTTTCTTT. Translating it yields CASSQGTGWNTEAFF.

This chain joins TRBV24-1 and TRBJ2-1; maybe TRBD1 (5 bases). Per the germline V gene, CDR1 is KGHDR and CDR2 is SFDVKD. The V gene lost 6 bases and the J gene lost 1 base, with 9 bases spanning the gap. This CDR3 contains 14 residues. CDR3 loop: CATSSQGSYNEQFF. Written as DNA, the CDR3 is TGTGCCACCAGTAGTCAGGGTTCCTACAATGAGCAGTTCTTC.

The J gene is TRBJ2-7, the V gene TRBV19; 7 bases line up with TRBD2. The CDR3 length is 15 residues. Trimming took 5 bases from V and 2 from J; bases not matched to a gene: 9. In germline, CDR1 is LNHDA, CDR2 SQIVND (reference sequence). The CDR3 DNA reads as TGTGCCAGTAGTCCCCAAGTTGGACTAGCCTACGAGCAGTACTTC. Translation gives CASSPQVGLAYEQYF.

This chain links TRBV7-2 with TRBJ1-1, with TRBD1 as a possible D gene (6 bases). The CDR3 runs 14 residues. The V end lost 5 bases, the J end lost 3 bases, and 13 bases lay between the germline ends. The V gene's germline CDR1 is SGHTA and CDR2 FQGNSA. The CDR3 region has the DNA TGTGCCAGCAGCCCCCAGGGGAGGGACACTGAAGCTTTCTTT. This gives the protein CASSPQGRDTEAFF.

The sample holds a few counts of this clone. The chain links TRBV9 to TRBJ1-6; 7 nucleotides agree with TRBD1. Germline V gene data show CDR1 as SGDLS and CDR2 as YYNGEE. CDR3 length equals 15 residues. J was trimmed by 5 bases and V by 4 bases; bases with no gene match: 6. The CDR3 loop is CASSKGTANNSPLHF. DNA for the CDR3: TGTGCCAGCAGCAAAGGGACAGCCAATAATTCACCCCTCCACTTT.